The sequence of this T cell receptor (beta chain) was determined in a study of T cell changes during pregnancy in multiple sclerosis (dated by TCRdb to the late 2010s). As for the study more broadly: The study looked at changes in the T cell repertoire across pregnancy in women with multiple sclerosis.

Of note for this clone: The antigen it recognizes is unknown. Per-nucleotide qualities are absent, and no much larger clonotype sits a single base away.

The germline V gene supplies CDR1 SGHTA and CDR2 FQGTGA. Counted from cysteine to phenylalanine, this CDR3 has 15 amino acids. Just CDR3 DNA is preserved here, 45 bases in frame from base 1. V is clipped by 0 bases and J by 8 bases, and the sequence between their germline boundaries is 17 bases long. The library relied on the immunoSEQ multiplex PCR assay. TCRdb holds this immuneACCESS table with in-frame rearrangements only. Some clones are missing; in checked studies, unresolved V genes explain under half, and the rest has no known cause. This sample gives more than 65,000 clones in total; roughly 93% of them show up just once. Of the sample, roughly 1% falls within the top ten clones.

This clonotype was sampled from a female donor with multiple sclerosis, enrolled in a pregnancy study. The chain uses TRBV7-3 and TRBJ2-7; the D gene cannot be named for sure. The specimen comprised peripheral blood, sampled in the first trimester of pregnancy. The sequenced DNA is TGTGCCAGCAGCTTAACGGGCCACCCTGAAGATCAGCAGTACTTC. Its product reads: CASSLTGHPEDQQYF.